The following is a TCR beta chain sequence with its context. Its antigen is unidentified. The data were obtained in a study of T cell responses to AZD1222 COVID-19 vaccine. Here immunoSEQ multiplex PCR was the method, and the copy in TCRdb shows in-frame clones only, minus some. The repertoire holds over 100,000 clones, around 87% seen once, with under 3% in the top ten. The analysis combined second doses at about 4 or about 12 weeks. The CDR3 contains 13 residues. Germline V lookup: CDR1 SGHTA, CDR2 FQGNSA. Trimming took off 2 bases at V and 4 bases at J, with 6 bases between the two ends. The study's findings and limits: Baseline seropositivity occurred in only six or seven AZD1222 recipients. Spike-specific TCR breadth and depth were elevated following two AZD1222 doses. White British ancestry dominated among donors, who included more females, and clonal diversity was possibly underestimated.

Sample: peripheral blood, taken 28 days after the second AZD1222 dose. V and J are TRBV7-2 and TRBJ1-5; D remains unclear. This TCR was sampled from an adult who received the AZD1222 COVID-19 vaccine. The DNA of the CDR3 is TGTGCCAGCAGCTTAACCGCGAATCAGCCCCAGCATTTT. Its protein product is CASSLTANQPQHF.